Listed below are T cell receptor beta chains from one sample, sequenced in a study of tumor-infiltrating lymphocytes in primary liver carcinoma. TCRdb recomputed calls from the multiplex PCR reads with MiXCR, one row per CDR3 protein. The sample contains approximately 73,000 distinct CDR3 sequences, 71% of which appear only once. Input material: liver tumor tissue from sampling region 4. These receptors were taken from an older woman with primary liver carcinoma and hepatitis B virus infection. CDR3s include the opening cysteine and the closing phenylalanine or tryptophan. The D gene is left open where the match is weak. Size tells how often a clone was seen (once, few, many) or the class of an expanded clone, and some rows leave it out.

TRBJ2-3 TRBV29-1 many TRBD2 TGCAGCATTAGGACTAGCGGGAGGGCATTAATGGTCACAGATACGCAGTATTTT CSIRTSGRALMVTDTQYF
TRBJ1-1 TRBV6-1 once - TGTGTCAGCAGTGAAGGTGAGAACACTGAAGCTTTCTTT CVSSEGENTEAFF
TRBJ1-1 TRBV29-1 - - TGCAGCGTTGAATCTGGAGGGAGGTTCGAAGCTCTCTTT CSVESGGRFEALF
TRBJ1-6 TRBV2 - - TGTGCCAGCACCCCTGGAGGGGTTAATTCACCCCTCCACTTT CASTPGGVNSPLHF
TRBJ2-3 TRBV29-1 - TRBD2 TGCAGTGTCCACTCGGGGGGGACTAACTTCTATACGCAGTATTTT CSVHSGGTNFYTQYF
TRBJ2-4 TRBV5-4 - - TGCGCCAGCACCTCCCAAGGGGCCAAAAACATTCAGTACTTC CASTSQGAKNIQYF
TRBJ2-3 TRBV12-3/TRBV12-4 - - TGTGCCAGTAGTCTGGACAGCTTCCGGTCAGATACGCTGTATTTT CASSLDSFRSDTLYF
TRBJ2-6 TRBV6-2/TRBV6-3 few - TGTGCCAGCGCCCCTTTACATCCGGCCAACGTCTTGACTTTC CASAPLHPANVLTF
TRBJ2-3 TRBV11-2 - - TGTGCCAGCAGTCCGAATCGAGGGAGCTGGTTAGGAGATACGCGGTATTTT CASSPNRGSWLGDTRYF
TRBJ2-7 TRBV28 many TRBD1 TGTGCCAGCAGAGGACAGGGAGCCTACGAGCAGTACTTC CASRGQGAYEQYF
TRBJ1-2 TRBV6-5 - - TGTGCCAGCAACCATTACTGGGGGCGAGGGGATTCCTATGGCTACACCTTC CASNHYWGRGDSYGYTF
TRBJ2-3 TRBV11-3 medium-sized TRBD1 TGTGCCAGCAGCTCTTGGTCCCTTGACAGGGGCACAGATACGCAGTATTTT CASSSWSLDRGTDTQYF
TRBJ2-1 TRBV11-2 once TRBD1 TGTGCCAGCAGCATAACCCACGGAGAGGTGTACAGGGGTGAGCAGTTCTTC CASSITHGEVYRGEQFF
TRBJ2-5 TRBV28 - - TGTGCCAACAGTCCCATGAGGGCGAAGGTTGTCCAGTACTTC CANSPMRAKVVQYF
TRBJ2-1 TRBV25-1 medium-sized TRBD2 TGTGCCAGCAGTGAGCGGGAGTACAATGAGCAGTTCTTC CASSEREYNEQFF
TRBJ1-2 TRBV6-5 - TRBD1 TGTGCCAGCACAACCTCCGCGGGACAGGGGGCGAGTGGCTACATCTTC CASTTSAGQGASGYIF
TRBJ1-1 TRBV24-1 few - TGTGCCACCAGTGAGAGGATTGGGACTGAAGCTTTCTTT CATSERIGTEAFF
TRBJ2-6 TRBV6-5 - - TGTGCCAGCAGCACCAGAGAGACGGGGGCCAACGTCCTGACTTTC CASSTRETGANVLTF
TRBJ1-4 TRBV6-5 - - TGTGCTAGCAGCCGGCGACAGCCAGACAATGAAAAACCGTTTTTT CASSRRQPDNEKPFF
TRBJ1-5 TRBV10-2 - - TGCGCCTGCAGTGAGTCGTTGCCTGAACGGGGTCAGCCCCAGCATTTT CACSESLPERGQPQHF
TRBJ2-7 TRBV11-1 few - TGTGCCAGCAGCCCTCGTACAGCAGGACTACACGAGCAGTATTTC CASSPRTAGLHEQYF
TRBJ2-7 TRBV11-3 medium-sized TRBD1 TGTGCCAGCAGCAGACTCGGACAGGGATACGAGCAGTACTTC CASSRLGQGYEQYF
TRBJ2-2 TRBV5-1 once - TGCGCCAGCAGCTTGGACACGGTGGCAGAGCATAACACCGGGGAGCTGTTTTTT CASSLDTVAEHNTGELFF
TRBJ2-1 TRBV6-6 - TRBD2 TGTGCCAGCAGGCATGGGACTAGAGGGAACTACAATGAGCAGTTCTTC CASRHGTRGNYNEQFF
TRBJ1-2 TRBV29-1 - - TGCAGCGTTGGAAACCGGGCCATCCTAAACTATGGGTACGCCTTC CSVGNRAILNYGYAF
TRBJ2-3 TRBV7-3 - - TGTGCCAGCACCTTAAGAGGCAGACGCACAGATACGCAGTATTTT CASTLRGRRTDTQYF
TRBJ2-3 TRBV11-2 - - TGTGCCAACAGCTTAGAACCAAGTGCAGGTACGCAGTTTTTT CANSLEPSAGTQFF
TRBJ1-2 TRBV11-2 - - TGCGTCAGCAGCTTAGATCCGATCAGGGCACTGCACTATGGCTACACCTTC CVSSLDPIRALHYGYTF
TRBJ1-2 TRBV11-2 - - TGTGCCGGCAGCTTAACAATACTGGGAGACGGTGGCTACACCTTC CAGSLTILGDGGYTF
TRBJ2-1 TRBV11-2 - TRBD2 TGTGCCAGCAGTCCCGGACTAGCGGGCGTTTACAATGAGCAGTTCTTC CASSPGLAGVYNEQFF
TRBJ2-7 TRBV20-1 once TRBD2 TGCAGTACTAGAGATCAGGCTAGCGGGAGTCTGTCCTACGAGCAGTACTTC CSTRDQASGSLSYEQYF
TRBJ2-7 TRBV29-1 many - TGCAGCGTTGGAAAAGGTCTGGGGGAGCAGTACTTC CSVGKGLGEQYF
TRBJ2-6 TRBV4-2 - - TGTGCCAGCAGCCGGATGCTATATTCTGGGGCCAACGTTCTGACTTTC CASSRMLYSGANVLTF
TRBJ2-2 TRBV11-1 - - TGTGCCAGCAGGCCGAGCCTTGACACCAGGGAACTGTTTTTT CASRPSLDTRELFF
TRBJ1-1 TRBV6-5 - TRBD1 TGTGCCAACAGTTTGGGACAGGGGGTTGGAGTGACTGGAGCTTTCTTT CANSLGQGVGVTGAFF
TRBJ2-5 TRBV29-1 - - TGCAGCGTTGGCCCCGACAAACAAGAGAGCCAGTATTTC CSVGPDKQESQYF
TRBJ2-2 TRBV4-1 - - TGCGTCAGGAGCCAAGGGATCGCGAACACCGGGGAGCTGTTTTTT CVRSQGIANTGELFF
TRBJ2-1 TRBV19 few - TGTGCCAGTAGTCCCCGGCGGAATGAGCAGTTCTTC CASSPRRNEQFF
TRBJ1-2 TRBV28 many TRBD1 TGTGCCAGCAGGGAGGGATCAGGGGGTGTCGGTGGCTACACCTTC CASREGSGGVGGYTF
TRBJ2-1 TRBV11-2 - - TGTGCCAGCAGCTTTATCGGAGGGCAGGGAGGCTACAAAGAACATTTCTTC CASSFIGGQGGYKEHFF
TRBJ1-1 TRBV29-1 many - TGCAGCGGTACCCGTTCAGGGGTGGACACTGAAGCTTTCTTT CSGTRSGVDTEAFF
TRBJ2-2 TRBV24-1 - - TGTGCCACCAGTGACCGGACATGGTTAAGTAGGGAGGAGCTGTTTTTT CATSDRTWLSREELFF